This T cell receptor (beta chain) was profiled in a study of blood T cell repertoires in COVID-19. Whole-study context: The origin of the acute and convalescent COVID-19 samples was the United States, Italy and Spain. PBMCs, B-cell-depleted T cells, or T cells provided the cDNA or gDNA that made up the material.

Trimming cost V 2 bases and J 0 bases, with 9 bases left between them. CDR3 length: 15 residues. Germline-derived CDR1 and CDR2 are MNHNS and SASEGT. Under the authors' procedure: Amplification with reference gene primers provided the estimates of nucleated cell counts. The protocol was immunoSEQ multiplex PCR, while the TCRdb copy is restricted to in-frame clones and leaves out a portion. The V and J calls and clone size are taken from that table; D and trimming were inferred from the DNA. The sample lists around 300,000 clones; around 90% were seen once. Material for sequencing was peripheral blood. This sequence was found in a woman aged 40 to 50 who had recovered from COVID-19. This chain links TRBV6-1 with TRBJ2-3; a possible D gene is TRBD1 (5 bases). CDR3 nucleotides: TGTGCCAGCAGTGAACTTAGGGGAAGCACAGATACGCAGTATTTT. Amino acids: CASSELRGSTDTQYF.